A selection of T cell receptor beta chains follows, all from one sample in a study of identical twins. TCRdb called the 5' RACE reads again in MiXCR, with one record for every CDR3 protein. The data contain fewer than 350,000 distinct CDR3 sequences, about 8.1% of them seen just once; the ten biggest clones take up 2% to 2.5%. The data also belong to a second study, concerning yellow fever vaccine responses in identical twins.

Sequencing was performed on memory (CD45RO+) T cells sorted from blood. The receptors originated from a woman under 30 in good health. CDR3s leave out the opening cysteine and the closing phenylalanine or tryptophan. D genes are given only for firm matches.

cdr3_aa d_call cdr3_length j_call v_call
ASSRDRIGPQH TRBD1 11 TRBJ1-5 TRBV6-2/TRBV6-3
SASWAGANNEQF . 12 TRBJ2-1 TRBV20-1
ASSPQAGGNTGELF TRBD2 14 TRBJ2-2 TRBV7-2
ASSLPGTGET TRBD1 10 TRBJ1-2 TRBV12-3/TRBV12-4
ASSERPGHPPSDTQY . 15 TRBJ2-3 TRBV6-1
ASSYRDRVYNEQF TRBD1 13 TRBJ2-1 TRBV6-5
ASSYSRSEETQY . 12 TRBJ2-5 TRBV6-5
SGSGLVTGELF . 11 TRBJ2-2 TRBV29-1
ASSLDERNNEQF . 12 TRBJ2-1 TRBV5-1
ASSYSQGDTGELF . 13 TRBJ2-2 TRBV5-1
ASSLDSLAVSSYNEQF TRBD2 16 TRBJ2-1 TRBV7-8
ASSPAWIAGELF . 12 TRBJ2-2 TRBV6-1
SVGSGGGYEQY TRBD2 11 TRBJ2-7 TRBV29-1
ASSQDGSSGANVLT . 14 TRBJ2-6 TRBV4-2
ASSLLASGTTNTGELF TRBD2 16 TRBJ2-2 TRBV11-2
ASSSSDTPYEQY . 12 TRBJ2-7 TRBV7-9
ASTRNGLGGDTQY . 13 TRBJ2-3 TRBV28
ASSKGQGADEQY . 12 TRBJ2-7 TRBV21-1
ASTRGAGGYNEQF TRBD2 13 TRBJ2-1 TRBV11-2
ASKTGGGTDTQY TRBD1 12 TRBJ2-3 TRBV2
ASSFRRVADYGYT . 13 TRBJ1-2 TRBV11-2
ASSFVQGIVLTNEKLF . 16 TRBJ1-4 TRBV11-1
ASSQGTVQNYGYT TRBD1 13 TRBJ1-2 TRBV3-1
ASSEQWGPQTYGYT . 14 TRBJ1-2 TRBV6-1
ASSESTGNPTKNIQY . 15 TRBJ2-4 TRBV25-1
ASSNTRGLETQY . 12 TRBJ2-5 TRBV5-6
ASSQDRGPGLAKNIQY . 16 TRBJ2-4 TRBV4-1
ASSPHGTANTGELF . 14 TRBJ2-2 TRBV28